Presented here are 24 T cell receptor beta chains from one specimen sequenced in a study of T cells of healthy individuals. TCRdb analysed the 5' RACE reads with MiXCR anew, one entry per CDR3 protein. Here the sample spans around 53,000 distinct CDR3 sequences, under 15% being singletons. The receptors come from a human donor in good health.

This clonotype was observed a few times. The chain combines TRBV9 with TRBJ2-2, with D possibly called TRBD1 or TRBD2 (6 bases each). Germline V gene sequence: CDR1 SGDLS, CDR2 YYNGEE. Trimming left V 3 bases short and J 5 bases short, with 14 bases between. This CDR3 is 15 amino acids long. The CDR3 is CASSEDRRGTGELFF. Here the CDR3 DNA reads TGTGCCAGCAGCGAAGACAGGCGGGGAACCGGGGAGCTGTTTTTT.

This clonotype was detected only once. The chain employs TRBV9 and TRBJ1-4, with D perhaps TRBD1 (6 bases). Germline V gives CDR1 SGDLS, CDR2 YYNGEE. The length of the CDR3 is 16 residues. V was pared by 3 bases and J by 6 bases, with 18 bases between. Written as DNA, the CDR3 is TGTGCCAGCAGCGATAGTTACAGGGTCGGTCATGAAAAACTGTTTTTT. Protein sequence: CASSDSYRVGHEKLFF.

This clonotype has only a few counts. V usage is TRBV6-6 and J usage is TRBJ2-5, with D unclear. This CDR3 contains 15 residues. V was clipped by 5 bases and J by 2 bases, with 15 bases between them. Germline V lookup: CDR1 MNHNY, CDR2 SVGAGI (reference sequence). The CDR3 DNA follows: TGTGCCAGCAGTCAGTCGTCGGCGCGACAAGAGACCCAGTACTTC. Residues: CASSQSSARQETQYF.

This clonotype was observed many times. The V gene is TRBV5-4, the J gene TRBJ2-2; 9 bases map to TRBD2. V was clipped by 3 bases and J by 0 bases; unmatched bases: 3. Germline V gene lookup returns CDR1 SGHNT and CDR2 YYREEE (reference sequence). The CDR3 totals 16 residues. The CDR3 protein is CASSSTSGANTGELFF. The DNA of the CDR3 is TGTGCCAGCAGCTCGACTAGCGGAGCGAACACCGGGGAGCTGTTTTTT.

The chain's CDR3 is CASSLAPGTSGGNTGELFF. CDR3 coding DNA: TGCGCCAGCAGCTTGGCCCCTGGGACTAGCGGGGGGAACACCGGGGAGCTGTTTTTT. The chain has TRBV5-1 and TRBJ2-2; the match to TRBD2 covers 14 bases. The CDR3 extends over 19 amino acids. CDR1 is SGHRS and CDR2 is YFSETQ in the germline V gene. V gave up 0 bases and J gave up 1 base; unmatched junction bases: 5.

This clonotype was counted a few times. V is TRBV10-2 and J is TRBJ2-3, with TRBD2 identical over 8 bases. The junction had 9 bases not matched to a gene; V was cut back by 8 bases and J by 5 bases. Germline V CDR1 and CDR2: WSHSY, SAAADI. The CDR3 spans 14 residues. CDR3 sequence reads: CASGLAGRQDTQYF. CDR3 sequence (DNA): TGCGCCAGCGGATTAGCGGGACGACAAGATACGCAGTATTTT.

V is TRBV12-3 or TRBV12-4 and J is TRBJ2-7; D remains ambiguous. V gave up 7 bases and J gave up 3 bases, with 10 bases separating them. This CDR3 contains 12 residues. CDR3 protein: CASTAGSYEQYF. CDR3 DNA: TGTGCCAGCACCGCCGGAAGCTACGAGCAGTACTTC.

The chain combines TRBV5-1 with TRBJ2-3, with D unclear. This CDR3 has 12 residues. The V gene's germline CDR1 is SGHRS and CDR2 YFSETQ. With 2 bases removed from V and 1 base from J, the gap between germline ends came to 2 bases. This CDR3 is CASSFGTDTQYF. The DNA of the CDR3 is TGCGCCAGCAGCTTCGGCACAGATACGCAGTATTTT.

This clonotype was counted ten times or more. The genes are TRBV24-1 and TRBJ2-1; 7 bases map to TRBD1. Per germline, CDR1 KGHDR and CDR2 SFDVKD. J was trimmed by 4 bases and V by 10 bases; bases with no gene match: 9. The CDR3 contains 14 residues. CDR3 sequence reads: CATNRGETYNEQFF. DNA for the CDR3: TGTGCCACGAACAGGGGCGAAACTTACAATGAGCAGTTCTTC.

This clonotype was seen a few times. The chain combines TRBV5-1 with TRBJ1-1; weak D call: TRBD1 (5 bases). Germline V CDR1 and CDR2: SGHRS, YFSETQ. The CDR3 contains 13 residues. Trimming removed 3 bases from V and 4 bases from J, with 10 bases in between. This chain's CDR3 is CASSSRDGTEAFF. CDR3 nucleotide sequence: TGCGCCAGCAGCTCAAGGGACGGCACTGAAGCTTTCTTT.

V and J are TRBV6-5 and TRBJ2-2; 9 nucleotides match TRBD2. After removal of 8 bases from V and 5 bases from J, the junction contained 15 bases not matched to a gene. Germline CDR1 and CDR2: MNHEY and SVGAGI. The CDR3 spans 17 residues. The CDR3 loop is CASSSSGARRGTGELFF. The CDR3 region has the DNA TGTGCCAGCTCGTCTAGCGGGGCTCGCCGGGGGACCGGGGAGCTGTTTTTT.

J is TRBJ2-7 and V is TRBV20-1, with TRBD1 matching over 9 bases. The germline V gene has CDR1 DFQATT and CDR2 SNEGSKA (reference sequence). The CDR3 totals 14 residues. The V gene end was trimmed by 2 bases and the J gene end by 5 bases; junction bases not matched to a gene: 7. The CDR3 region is CSARPQGASDEQYF. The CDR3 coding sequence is TGCAGTGCTAGACCACAGGGGGCAAGCGACGAGCAGTACTTC.

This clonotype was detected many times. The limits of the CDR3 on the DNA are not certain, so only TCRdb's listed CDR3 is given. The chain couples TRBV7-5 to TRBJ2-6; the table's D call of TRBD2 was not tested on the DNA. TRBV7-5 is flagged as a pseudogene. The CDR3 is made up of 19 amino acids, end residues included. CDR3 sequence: CISVPEASTAGAGANVLTF.

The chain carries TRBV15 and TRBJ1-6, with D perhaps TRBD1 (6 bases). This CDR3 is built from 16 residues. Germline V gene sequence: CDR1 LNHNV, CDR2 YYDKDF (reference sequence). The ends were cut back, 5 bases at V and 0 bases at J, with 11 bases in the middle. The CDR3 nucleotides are TGTGCCACCAGCGTAGACAGGAGCTCCTATAATTCACCCCTCCACTTT. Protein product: CATSVDRSSYNSPLHF.

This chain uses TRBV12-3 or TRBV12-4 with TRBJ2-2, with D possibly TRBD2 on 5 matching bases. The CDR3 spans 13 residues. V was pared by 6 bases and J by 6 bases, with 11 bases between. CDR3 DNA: TGTGCCAGCAGCCCGGGATGGGCCGGGGAGCTGTTTTTT. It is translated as CASSPGWAGELFF.

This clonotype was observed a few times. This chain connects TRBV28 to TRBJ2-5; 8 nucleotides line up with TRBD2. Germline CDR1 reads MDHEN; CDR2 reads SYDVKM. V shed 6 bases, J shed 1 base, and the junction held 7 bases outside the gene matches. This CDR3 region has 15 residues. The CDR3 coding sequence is TGTGCCAGCAGCCTTCCGGGACTAGGCCAAGAGACCCAGTACTTC. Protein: CASSLPGLGQETQYF.

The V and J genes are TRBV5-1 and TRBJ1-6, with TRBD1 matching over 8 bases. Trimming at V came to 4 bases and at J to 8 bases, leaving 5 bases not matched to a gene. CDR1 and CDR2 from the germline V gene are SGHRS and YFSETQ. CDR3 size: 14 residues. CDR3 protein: CASSGGQADSPLHF. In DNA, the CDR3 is TGCGCCAGCAGCGGGGGACAGGCTGATTCACCCCTCCACTTT.

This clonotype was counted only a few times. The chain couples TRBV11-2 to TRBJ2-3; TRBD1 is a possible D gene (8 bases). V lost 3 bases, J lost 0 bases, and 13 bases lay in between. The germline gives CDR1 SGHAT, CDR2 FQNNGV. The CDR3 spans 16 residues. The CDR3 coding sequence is TGTGCCAGCAGCTTGGTACAGGGGGGGAGCACAGATACGCAGTATTTT. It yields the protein CASSLVQGGSTDTQYF.

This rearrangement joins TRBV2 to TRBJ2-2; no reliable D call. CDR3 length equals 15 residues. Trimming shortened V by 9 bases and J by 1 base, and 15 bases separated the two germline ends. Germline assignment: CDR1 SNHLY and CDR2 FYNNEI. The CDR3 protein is CASQLYSQNTGELFF. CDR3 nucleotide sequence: TGTGCCAGTCAACTTTACTCCCAGAACACCGGGGAGCTGTTTTTT. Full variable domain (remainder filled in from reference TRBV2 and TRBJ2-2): EPEVTQTPSHQVTQMGQEVILRCVPISNHLYFYWYRQILGQKVEFLVSFYNNEISEKSEIFDDQFSVERPDGSNFTLKIRSTKLEDSAMYFCASQLYSQNTGELFFGEGSRLTVL.

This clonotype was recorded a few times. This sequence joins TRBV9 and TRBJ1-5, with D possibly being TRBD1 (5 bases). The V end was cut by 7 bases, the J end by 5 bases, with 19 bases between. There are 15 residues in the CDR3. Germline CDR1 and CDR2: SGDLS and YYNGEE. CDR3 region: CASGGGLGVDQPQHF. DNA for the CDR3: TGTGCCAGCGGAGGAGGGTTGGGGGTGGATCAGCCCCAGCATTTT.

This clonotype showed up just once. The DNA of the CDR3 is TGCGCCAGCAACATCCTGGGGGAACGGCCGAACAATGAGCAGTTCTTC. This encodes CASNILGERPNNEQFF. V is TRBV5-1 and J is TRBJ2-1; D may match TRBD1 or TRBD2 (5 bases each). Germline loops: CDR1 SGHRS, CDR2 YFSETQ. The CDR3 contains 16 residues. V lost 6 bases, J lost 5 bases, and 21 bases lay in between.

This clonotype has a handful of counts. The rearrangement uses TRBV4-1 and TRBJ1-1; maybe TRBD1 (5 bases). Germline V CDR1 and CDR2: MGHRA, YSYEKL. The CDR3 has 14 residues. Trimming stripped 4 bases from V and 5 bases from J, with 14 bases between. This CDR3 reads CASSPPGARTEAFF. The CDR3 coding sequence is TGCGCCAGCAGCCCCCCCGGGGCGCGGACTGAAGCTTTCTTT.

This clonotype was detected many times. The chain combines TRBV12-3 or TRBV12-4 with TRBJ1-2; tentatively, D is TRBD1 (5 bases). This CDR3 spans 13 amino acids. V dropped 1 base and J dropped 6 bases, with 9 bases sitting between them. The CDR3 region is CASSLEQGHGYTF. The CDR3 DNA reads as TGTGCCAGCAGTTTAGAGCAGGGCCATGGCTACACCTTC.

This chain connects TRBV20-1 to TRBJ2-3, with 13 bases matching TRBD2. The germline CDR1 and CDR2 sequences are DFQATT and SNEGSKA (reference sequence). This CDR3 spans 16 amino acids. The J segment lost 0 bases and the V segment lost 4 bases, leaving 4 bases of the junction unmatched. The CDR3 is CSATGLAGQSTDTQYF. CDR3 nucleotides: TGCAGTGCTACGGGACTAGCGGGACAGAGCACAGATACGCAGTATTTT.